A selection of T cell receptor beta chains follows, all from one sample in a study of response to subunit inactivated influenza vaccine. TCRdb reprocessed the RT-PCR reads with MiXCR, giving one entry per CDR3 protein. The sample carries some 500,000 distinct CDR3 sequences, over 25% recorded once. The starting material was CD4+ T cells sorted from PBMCs, obtained roughly 5 days after vaccination. Receptors were obtained from a man aged 45 to 65 who received an inactivated influenza vaccine. Each CDR3 is given with its conserved first and last residue. Fields, in order: clone size, D gene, V gene, J gene, CDR3 DNA, CDR3 protein. The D gene is left open where the match is weak. Clone size is not always given. Where it is, it says once, few, many or a class for expanded clones.

.,.,TRBV12-3/TRBV12-4,TRBJ2-3,TGTGCCAGCAAGGTGAGAGGGCCCTCAGATACGCAGTATTTT,CASKVRGPSDTQYF
.,.,TRBV20-1,TRBJ2-5,TGCAGTGCTAGAGAAGGGCGTGGGTGGATCGAGACCCAGTACTTC,CSAREGRGWIETQYF
few,.,TRBV24-1,TRBJ2-3,TGTGCCACCAGTGATTCCCGTGGTTGGGATACGCAGTATTTT,CATSDSRGWDTQYF
.,TRBD1,TRBV12-3/TRBV12-4,TRBJ1-3,TGTGCCAGCAGCGACAGGGGGCCGGGGGGAAACACCATATATTTT,CASSDRGPGGNTIYF
once,.,TRBV20-1,TRBJ2-7,TGCAGTGCTAGAGATATCCCGGCAGGACTTTACGAGCAGTACTTC,CSARDIPAGLYEQYF
.,TRBD2,TRBV20-1,TRBJ2-7,TGCAGTGCAGAATGGGCTAGCGGGGGAAACTACGAGCAGTACTTC,CSAEWASGGNYEQYF
few,TRBD2,TRBV6-1,TRBJ2-4,TGTGCCAGCACCCAGGGCACTAGCGGTAGTCTAGCCAAAAACATTCAGTACTTC,CASTQGTSGSLAKNIQYF
few,TRBD2,TRBV4-2,TRBJ2-5,TGTGCCAGCAGCCAAGACCGCCGGACTAGCGGGGGGAAGAGGGAGACCCAGTACTTC,CASSQDRRTSGGKRETQYF
many,.,TRBV4-3,TRBJ2-2,TGCGCCAGCAGCCGACTAGCGGACAGGGGGTATACCGGGGAGCTGTTTTTT,CASSRLADRGYTGELFF
few,.,TRBV10-3,TRBJ2-1,TGTGCCATCAGTGTCGGCGGCACCGAAGGCGATGAGCAGTTCTTC,CAISVGGTEGDEQFF
.,.,TRBV29-1,TRBJ1-1,TGCAGCGTTGCGTCCGGGGGGTCTGAAGCTTTCTTT,CSVASGGSEAFF
few,.,TRBV24-1,TRBJ2-1,TGTGCCACCAGTGATTTGGGGTCGGGAGACAATGAGCAGTTCTTC,CATSDLGSGDNEQFF
.,.,TRBV7-2,TRBJ2-5,TGTGCCAGCAGCTGGAGGGGGCAGTTAACGGATACCCAGTACTTC,CASSWRGQLTDTQYF
few,.,TRBV5-1,TRBJ2-7,TGCGCCAGCAGCTTGCAAGGCTCCGAGCAGTACTTC,CASSLQGSEQYF
.,.,TRBV7-9,TRBJ1-3,TGTGCCAGCAGCTTGCCCCCTGGAAACACCATATATTTT,CASSLPPGNTIYF